This is a list of T cell receptor beta chains from one sample in a study of sequential checkpoint blockade in melanoma. Assay: immunoSEQ multiplex PCR; the TCRdb copy retains only in-frame clones and omits some. The table lists approximately 1,800 clones, approximately 20% of them singletons. Specimen: tumor tissue (inferred from file names), collected from a patient given nivolumab and ipilimumab in sequence. The receptors derive from a human donor with melanoma. CDR3s include the opening cysteine and the closing phenylalanine or tryptophan. Fields, in order: D gene, V gene, clone size, J gene, CDR3 protein, CDR3 DNA. The D gene is left open where the match is weak. Clone size appears in some rows only: once, few, many, or a class for an expanded clone.

d_call: NA
v_call: TRBV5-1
clone_size: NA
j_call: TRBJ1-1
cdr3_aa: CASSLVGTPNTEAFF
cdr3_nt: TGCGCCAGCAGCTTGGTTGGGACACCGAACACTGAAGCTTTCTTT

d_call: TRBD1
v_call: TRBV5-1
clone_size: NA
j_call: TRBJ2-7
cdr3_aa: CASSHNFRDRDEQYF
cdr3_nt: TGCGCCAGCAGCCATAATTTCCGGGACAGGGACGAGCAGTACTTC

d_call: NA
v_call: TRBV9
clone_size: large
j_call: TRBJ1-1
cdr3_aa: CASSLGLSTEAFF
cdr3_nt: TGTGCCAGCAGCCTTGGACTCTCCACTGAAGCTTTCTTT

d_call: NA
v_call: TRBV4-1
clone_size: large
j_call: TRBJ1-1
cdr3_aa: CASSGWAQNTEAFF
cdr3_nt: TGCGCCAGCAGTGGCTGGGCCCAGAACACTGAAGCTTTCTTT

d_call: NA
v_call: TRBV5-1
clone_size: NA
j_call: TRBJ2-3
cdr3_aa: CASSLALSTDTQYF
cdr3_nt: TGCGCCAGCAGCTTGGCTTTGAGCACAGATACGCAGTATTTT

d_call: TRBD1
v_call: TRBV19
clone_size: few
j_call: TRBJ2-2
cdr3_aa: CASSRRQGTANTGELFF
cdr3_nt: TGTGCCAGTAGTAGGAGACAGGGGACTGCGAACACCGGGGAGCTGTTTTTT

d_call: NA
v_call: TRBV6-8
clone_size: few
j_call: TRBJ1-2
cdr3_aa: CASSVGTPNYGYTF
cdr3_nt: TGTGCCAGCAGTGTGGGGACGCCCAACTATGGCTACACCTTC

d_call: NA
v_call: TRBV6-8
clone_size: few
j_call: TRBJ2-2
cdr3_aa: CASSYSTGRTGELFF
cdr3_nt: TGTGCCAGCAGTTACTCGACAGGTCGGACCGGGGAGCTGTTTTTT

d_call: NA
v_call: TRBV4-1
clone_size: few
j_call: TRBJ1-1
cdr3_aa: CASSQDLTLEAFF
cdr3_nt: TGCGCCAGCAGCCAAGATTTAACTCTTGAAGCTTTCTTT

d_call: TRBD1
v_call: TRBV6-8
clone_size: NA
j_call: TRBJ1-1
cdr3_aa: CASKRGGNPQGVTEAFF
cdr3_nt: TGTGCCAGCAAAAGGGGGGGGAACCCCCAGGGGGTGACTGAAGCTTTCTTT

d_call: NA
v_call: TRBV14
clone_size: NA
j_call: TRBJ2-3
cdr3_aa: CASSQVGQLLSTDTQYF
cdr3_nt: TGTGCCAGCAGCCAAGTAGGGCAGCTCCTTAGCACAGATACGCAGTATTTT

d_call: TRBD1
v_call: TRBV4-1
clone_size: NA
j_call: TRBJ1-1
cdr3_aa: CASSQAQGAFHMNTEAFF
cdr3_nt: TGCGCCAGCAGCCAGGCTCAGGGGGCCTTTCACATGAACACTGAAGCTTTCTTT

d_call: NA
v_call: TRBV11-3
clone_size: NA
j_call: TRBJ1-1
cdr3_aa: CASSLGIQGTEAFF
cdr3_nt: TGTGCCAGCAGCTTAGGTATCCAGGGAACTGAAGCTTTCTTT

d_call: NA
v_call: TRBV10-2
clone_size: NA
j_call: TRBJ2-1
cdr3_aa: CASSPRRNNEQFF
cdr3_nt: TGCGCCAGCAGTCCCCGGAGAAACAATGAGCAGTTCTTC

d_call: NA
v_call: TRBV6-8
clone_size: medium-sized
j_call: TRBJ1-5
cdr3_aa: CASSRQNSNQPQHF
cdr3_nt: TGTGCCAGCAGTCGACAGAATAGCAATCAGCCCCAGCATTTT

d_call: NA
v_call: TRBV11-3
clone_size: medium-sized
j_call: TRBJ2-5
cdr3_aa: CASSLGGRSAVSETQYF
cdr3_nt: TGTGCCAGCAGCTTAGGGGGACGGAGCGCGGTGTCGGAGACCCAGTACTTC

d_call: NA
v_call: TRBV19
clone_size: few
j_call: TRBJ1-1
cdr3_aa: CASSHGTKNTEAFF
cdr3_nt: TGTGCCAGTAGTCATGGGACAAAGAACACTGAAGCTTTCTTT

d_call: NA
v_call: TRBV11-3
clone_size: NA
j_call: TRBJ1-5
cdr3_aa: CASSLLVAGISNQPQHF
cdr3_nt: TGTGCCAGCAGCTTATTAGTTGCAGGGATTAGCAATCAGCCCCAGCATTTT

d_call: TRBD2
v_call: TRBV12-5
clone_size: few
j_call: TRBJ2-7
cdr3_aa: CASRASGQKGNEQYF
cdr3_nt: TGTGCCAGCCGGGCTAGCGGCCAAAAGGGGAACGAGCAGTACTTC

d_call: TRBD1
v_call: TRBV5-1
clone_size: NA
j_call: TRBJ1-1
cdr3_aa: CASSRGPGGLSVGDRVTEAFF
cdr3_nt: TGCGCCAGCAGCCGCGGGCCGGGAGGATTGAGCGTCGGGGACAGGGTCACTGAAGCTTTCTTT

d_call: NA
v_call: TRBV19
clone_size: NA
j_call: TRBJ2-1
cdr3_aa: CASSIGSLYNEQFF
cdr3_nt: TGTGCCAGTAGTATAGGTAGCCTCTACAATGAGCAGTTCTTC

d_call: TRBD1
v_call: TRBV4-1
clone_size: medium-sized
j_call: TRBJ1-2
cdr3_aa: CASSQPGGGYGYTF
cdr3_nt: TGCGCCAGCAGCCAGCCAGGGGGGGGCTATGGCTACACCTTC

d_call: NA
v_call: TRBV19
clone_size: NA
j_call: TRBJ2-3
cdr3_aa: CASRRQGFNADTQYF
cdr3_nt: TGTGCCAGTAGACGTCAGGGGTTCAACGCAGATACGCAGTATTTT

d_call: NA
v_call: TRBV11-3
clone_size: many
j_call: TRBJ1-6
cdr3_aa: CASSSTGGNNSPLHF
cdr3_nt: TGTGCCAGCAGCTCGACAGGTGGAAATAATTCACCCCTCCACTTT

d_call: NA
v_call: TRBV19
clone_size: NA
j_call: TRBJ2-2
cdr3_aa: CASSINFANPTGELFF
cdr3_nt: TGTGCCAGTAGTATAAACTTTGCAAACCCGACCGGGGAGCTGTTTTTT

d_call: NA
v_call: TRBV11-3
clone_size: medium-sized
j_call: TRBJ1-4
cdr3_aa: CASSSGGISTNEKLFF
cdr3_nt: TGTGCCAGCAGTTCCGGCGGGATCTCAACTAATGAAAAACTGTTTTTT

d_call: NA
v_call: TRBV5-1
clone_size: NA
j_call: TRBJ1-3
cdr3_aa: CASSLLGRATDTIYF
cdr3_nt: TGCGCCAGCAGCTTACTTGGACGGGCGACAGACACCATATATTTT

d_call: TRBD1
v_call: TRBV5-1
clone_size: NA
j_call: TRBJ1-2
cdr3_aa: CASRIGQGNYGYTF
cdr3_nt: TGCGCCAGCAGGATCGGACAGGGAAACTATGGCTACACCTTC

d_call: NA
v_call: TRBV9
clone_size: few
j_call: TRBJ2-7
cdr3_aa: CASSVGKASSYEQYF
cdr3_nt: TGTGCCAGCAGCGTAGGTAAAGCCAGCTCCTACGAGCAGTACTTC

d_call: TRBD1
v_call: TRBV28
clone_size: few
j_call: TRBJ1-1
cdr3_aa: CASSALGQGGTEAFF
cdr3_nt: TGTGCCAGCAGCGCCCTAGGACAGGGAGGGACTGAAGCTTTCTTT

d_call: TRBD2
v_call: TRBV10-2
clone_size: NA
j_call: TRBJ2-7
cdr3_aa: CASSDSPGLAGGRSYEQYF
cdr3_nt: TGCGCCAGCAGTGATTCACCGGGACTAGCGGGGGGCCGATCCTACGAGCAGTACTTC

d_call: TRBD1
v_call: TRBV5-1
clone_size: NA
j_call: TRBJ2-6
cdr3_aa: CASSHFRGQGHSGANVLTF
cdr3_nt: TGCGCCAGCAGCCACTTCCGGGGACAGGGCCACTCTGGGGCCAACGTCCTGACTTTC

d_call: NA
v_call: TRBV11-3
clone_size: few
j_call: TRBJ2-2
cdr3_aa: CASSPGGGAFGELFF
cdr3_nt: TGTGCCAGCAGCCCCGGTGGGGGGGCCTTCGGGGAGCTGTTTTTT

d_call: NA
v_call: TRBV4-1
clone_size: medium-sized
j_call: TRBJ1-2
cdr3_aa: CASSQGQLNYGYTF
cdr3_nt: TGCGCCAGCAGCCAAGGACAACTCAACTATGGCTACACCTTC

d_call: NA
v_call: TRBV11-3
clone_size: medium-sized
j_call: TRBJ1-1
cdr3_aa: CARSLDLPMNTEAFF
cdr3_nt: TGTGCCAGAAGCTTAGATTTACCCATGAACACTGAAGCTTTCTTT

d_call: NA
v_call: TRBV5-1
clone_size: once
j_call: TRBJ2-4
cdr3_aa: CASSLPSPAKNIQYF
cdr3_nt: TGCGCCAGCAGCTTGCCAAGCCCAGCCAAAAACATTCAGTACTTC

d_call: NA
v_call: TRBV19
clone_size: NA
j_call: TRBJ1-1
cdr3_aa: CASSIQGRGTEAFF
cdr3_nt: TGTGCCAGTAGTATTCAGGGCAGGGGCACTGAAGCTTTCTTT

d_call: NA
v_call: TRBV9
clone_size: NA
j_call: TRBJ2-7
cdr3_aa: CASSPPENPLEQYF
cdr3_nt: TGTGCCAGCAGCCCACCAGAAAACCCACTGGAGCAGTACTTC

d_call: TRBD1
v_call: TRBV9
clone_size: NA
j_call: TRBJ2-3
cdr3_aa: CASSTRQGSTDTQYF
cdr3_nt: TGTGCCAGCAGCACACGACAGGGGAGCACAGATACGCAGTATTTT

d_call: NA
v_call: TRBV28
clone_size: medium-sized
j_call: TRBJ1-2
cdr3_aa: CASSFGGNDNYGYTF
cdr3_nt: TGTGCCAGCAGTTTTGGGGGTAATGATAACTATGGCTACACCTTC

d_call: NA
v_call: TRBV6-8
clone_size: medium-sized
j_call: TRBJ2-1
cdr3_aa: CASSYISSYNEQFF
cdr3_nt: TGTGCCAGCAGTTACATTAGTTCCTACAATGAGCAGTTCTTC

d_call: TRBD2
v_call: TRBV6-8
clone_size: NA
j_call: TRBJ2-2
cdr3_aa: CASSPSGGIPGELFF
cdr3_nt: TGTGCCAGCAGCCCAAGCGGGGGGATCCCCGGGGAGCTGTTTTTT

d_call: TRBD2
v_call: TRBV28
clone_size: NA
j_call: TRBJ2-3
cdr3_aa: CASSFQFGGSTDTQYF
cdr3_nt: TGTGCCAGCAGTTTTCAGTTCGGGGGGAGCACAGATACGCAGTATTTT

d_call: TRBD2
v_call: TRBV6-8
clone_size: NA
j_call: TRBJ2-2
cdr3_aa: CASRNPSGGLTGELFF
cdr3_nt: TGTGCCAGCAGGAACCCTAGCGGGGGGCTCACCGGGGAGCTGTTTTTT

d_call: TRBD2
v_call: TRBV5-1
clone_size: NA
j_call: TRBJ2-1
cdr3_aa: CASSLERGPLDEQFF
cdr3_nt: TGCGCCAGCAGCTTGGAGCGGGGGCCCCTCGATGAGCAGTTCTTC

d_call: NA
v_call: TRBV10-2
clone_size: NA
j_call: TRBJ2-7
cdr3_aa: CASSESGRVEQYF
cdr3_nt: TGCGCCAGCAGTGAATCCGGCAGGGTCGAGCAGTACTTC

d_call: NA
v_call: TRBV1
clone_size: NA
j_call: TRBJ1-6
cdr3_aa: CASSQERTTGVVMDSPLHF
cdr3_nt: TGCGCCAGCAGCCAAGAGCGAACGACAGGGGTGGTCATGGATTCACCCCTCCACTTT

d_call: NA
v_call: TRBV6-8
clone_size: NA
j_call: TRBJ2-3
cdr3_aa: CASQFWRLDPLREEDTQYF
cdr3_nt: TGTGCCAGCCAATTTTGGCGACTAGACCCTCTTCGGGAAGAAGATACGCAGTATTTT

d_call: NA
v_call: TRBV29-1
clone_size: NA
j_call: TRBJ2-7
cdr3_aa: CSVAGRTYEQYF
cdr3_nt: TGCAGCGTTGCCGGCAGAACCTACGAGCAGTACTTC

d_call: NA
v_call: TRBV19
clone_size: NA
j_call: TRBJ2-5
cdr3_aa: CASSIGGAAETQYF
cdr3_nt: TGTGCCAGTAGTATTGGGGGGGCCGCCGAGACCCAGTACTTC

d_call: TRBD1
v_call: TRBV5-1
clone_size: NA
j_call: TRBJ1-4
cdr3_aa: CASSLAGTGTNEKLFF
cdr3_nt: TGCGCCAGCAGCCTCGCCGGGACAGGGACTAATGAAAAACTGTTTTTT

d_call: TRBD2
v_call: TRBV6-8
clone_size: NA
j_call: TRBJ2-2
cdr3_aa: CASSYVAGATNTGELFF
cdr3_nt: TGTGCCAGCAGTTACGTAGCGGGGGCTACGAACACCGGGGAGCTGTTTTTT

d_call: TRBD2
v_call: TRBV12-5
clone_size: few
j_call: TRBJ2-1
cdr3_aa: CASTQSGGADEQFF
cdr3_nt: TGTGCCAGCACACAAAGCGGGGGGGCGGACGAGCAGTTCTTC

d_call: TRBD2
v_call: TRBV6-8
clone_size: few
j_call: TRBJ2-3
cdr3_aa: CASSFPGGGQYF
cdr3_nt: TGTGCCAGCAGTTTCCCGGGAGGTGGGCAGTATTTT

d_call: NA
v_call: TRBV19
clone_size: NA
j_call: TRBJ2-6
cdr3_aa: CASRTWTNVLTF
cdr3_nt: TGTGCCAGTCGAACGTGGACCAACGTCCTGACTTTC

d_call: TRBD2
v_call: TRBV18
clone_size: few
j_call: TRBJ2-1
cdr3_aa: CASSPFSLAGISSYNEQFF
cdr3_nt: TGTGCCAGCTCACCCTTTTCGCTAGCGGGGATTAGCTCCTACAATGAGCAGTTCTTC